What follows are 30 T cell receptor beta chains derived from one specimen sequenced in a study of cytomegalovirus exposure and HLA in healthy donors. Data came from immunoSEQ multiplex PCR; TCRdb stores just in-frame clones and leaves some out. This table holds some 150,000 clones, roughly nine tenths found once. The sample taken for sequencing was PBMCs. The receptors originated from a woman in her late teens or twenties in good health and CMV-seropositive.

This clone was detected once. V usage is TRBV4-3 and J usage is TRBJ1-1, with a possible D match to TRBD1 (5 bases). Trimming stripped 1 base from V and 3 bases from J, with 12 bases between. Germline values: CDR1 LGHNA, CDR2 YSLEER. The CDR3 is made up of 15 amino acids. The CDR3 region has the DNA TGCGCCAGCAGCCAAGGCAGGGTTGGGGACACTGAAGCTTTCTTT. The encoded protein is CASSQGRVGDTEAFF.

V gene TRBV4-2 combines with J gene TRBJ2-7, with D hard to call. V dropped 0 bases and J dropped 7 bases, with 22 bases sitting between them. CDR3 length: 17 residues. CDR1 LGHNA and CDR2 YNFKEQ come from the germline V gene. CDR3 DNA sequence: TGTGCCAGCAGCCAAGATGGGTTCGGCACTGGGCGTAGAGAGCAGTACTTC. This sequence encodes CASSQDGFGTGRREQYF.

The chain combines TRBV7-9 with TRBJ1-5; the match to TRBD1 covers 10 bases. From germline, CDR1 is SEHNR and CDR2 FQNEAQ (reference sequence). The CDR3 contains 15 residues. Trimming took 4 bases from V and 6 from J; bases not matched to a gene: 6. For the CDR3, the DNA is TGTGCCAGCAGCTCCCGGGACAGGGGACCTCAGCCCCAGCATTTT. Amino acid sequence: CASSSRDRGPQPQHF. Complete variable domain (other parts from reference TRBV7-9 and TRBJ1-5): DTGVSQNPRHKITKRGQNVTFRCDPISEHNRLYWYRQTLGQGPEFLTYFQNEAQLEKSRLLSDRFSAERPKGSFSTLEIQRTEQGDSAMYLCASSSRDRGPQPQHFGDGTRLSIL.

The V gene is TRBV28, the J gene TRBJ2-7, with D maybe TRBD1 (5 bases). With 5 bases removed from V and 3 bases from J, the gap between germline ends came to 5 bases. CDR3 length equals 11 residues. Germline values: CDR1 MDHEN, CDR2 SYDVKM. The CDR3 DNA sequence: TGTGCCAGCAGTGACAGCTACGAGCAGTACTTC. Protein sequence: CASSDSYEQYF.

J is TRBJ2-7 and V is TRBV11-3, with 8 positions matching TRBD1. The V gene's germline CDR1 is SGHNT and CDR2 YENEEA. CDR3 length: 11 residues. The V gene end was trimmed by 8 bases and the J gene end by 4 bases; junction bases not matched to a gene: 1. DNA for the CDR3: TGTGCCAGCGGACAGGGTTACGAGCAGTACTTC. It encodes CASGQGYEQYF. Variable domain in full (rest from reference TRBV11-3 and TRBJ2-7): EAGVVQSPRYKIIEKKQPVAFWCNPISGHNTLYWYLQNLGQGPELLIRYENEEAVDDSQLPKDRFSAERLKGVDSTLKIQPAELGDSAVYLCASGQGYEQYFGPGTRLTVT.

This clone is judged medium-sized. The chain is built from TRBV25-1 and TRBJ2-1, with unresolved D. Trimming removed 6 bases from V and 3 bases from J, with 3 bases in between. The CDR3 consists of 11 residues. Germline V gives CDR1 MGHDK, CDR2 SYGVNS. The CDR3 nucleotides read TGTGCCAGCAGGAGCTACAATGAGCAGTTCTTC. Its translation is CASRSYNEQFF.

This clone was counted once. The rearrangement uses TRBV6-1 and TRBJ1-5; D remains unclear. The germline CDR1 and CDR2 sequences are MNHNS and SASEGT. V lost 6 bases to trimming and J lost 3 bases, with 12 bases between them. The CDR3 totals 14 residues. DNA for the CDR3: TGTGCCAGCAGGAATCAGGTTTTCAATCAGCCCCAGCATTTT. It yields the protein CASRNQVFNQPQHF.

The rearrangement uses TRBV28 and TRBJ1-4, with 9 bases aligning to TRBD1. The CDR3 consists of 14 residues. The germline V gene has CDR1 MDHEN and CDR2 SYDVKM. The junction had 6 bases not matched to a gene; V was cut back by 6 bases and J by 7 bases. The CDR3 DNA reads TGTGCCAGCAGAGTACAGGGGGCATCTGAAAAACTGTTTTTT. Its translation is CASRVQGASEKLFF. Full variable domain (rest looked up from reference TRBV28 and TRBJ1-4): DVKVTQSSRYLVKRTGEKVFLECVQDMDHENMFWYRQDPGLGLRLIYFSYDVKMKEKGDIPEGYSVSREKKERFSLILESASTNQTSMYLCASRVQGASEKLFFGSGTQLSVL.

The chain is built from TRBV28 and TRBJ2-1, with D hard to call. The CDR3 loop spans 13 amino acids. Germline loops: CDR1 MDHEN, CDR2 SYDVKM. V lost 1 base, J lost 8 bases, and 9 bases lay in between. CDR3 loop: CASSLSGGHEQFF. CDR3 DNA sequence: TGTGCCAGCAGTTTATCTGGTGGCCATGAGCAGTTCTTC.

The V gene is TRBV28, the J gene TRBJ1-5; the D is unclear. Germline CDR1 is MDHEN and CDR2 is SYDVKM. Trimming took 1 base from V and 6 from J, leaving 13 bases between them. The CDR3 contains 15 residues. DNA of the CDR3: TGTGCCAGCAGTTTATTTCGGGAATGGCGTCAGCCCCAGCATTTT. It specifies CASSLFREWRQPQHF.

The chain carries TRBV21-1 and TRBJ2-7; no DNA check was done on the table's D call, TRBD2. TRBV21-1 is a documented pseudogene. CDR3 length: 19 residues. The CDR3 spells CASSKLGDAGNGSSYEQYF. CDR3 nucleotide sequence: TGTGCCAGCAGCAAATTAGGAGACGCCGGGAACGGTAGCTCCTACGAGCAGTACTTC.

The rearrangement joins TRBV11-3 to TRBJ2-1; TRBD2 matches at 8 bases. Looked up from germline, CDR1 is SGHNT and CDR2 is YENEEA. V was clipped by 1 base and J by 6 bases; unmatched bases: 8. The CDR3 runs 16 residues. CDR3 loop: CASSLGASGFFNEQFF. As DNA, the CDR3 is TGTGCCAGCAGCTTAGGGGCTAGCGGGTTCTTCAATGAGCAGTTCTTC.

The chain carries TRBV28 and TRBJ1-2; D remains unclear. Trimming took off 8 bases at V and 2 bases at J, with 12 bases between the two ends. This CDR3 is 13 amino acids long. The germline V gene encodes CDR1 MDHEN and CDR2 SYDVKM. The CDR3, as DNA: TGTGCCAGCTTTGAGCTCCCGAACTATGGCTACACCTTC. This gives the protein CASFELPNYGYTF.

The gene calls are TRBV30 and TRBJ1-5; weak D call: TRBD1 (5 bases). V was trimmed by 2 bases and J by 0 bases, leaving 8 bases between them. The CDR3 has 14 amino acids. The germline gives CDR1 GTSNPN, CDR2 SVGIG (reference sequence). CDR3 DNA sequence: TGTGCCTGGAGTCCGGGGGATAGCAATCAGCCCCAGCATTTT. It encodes CAWSPGDSNQPQHF.

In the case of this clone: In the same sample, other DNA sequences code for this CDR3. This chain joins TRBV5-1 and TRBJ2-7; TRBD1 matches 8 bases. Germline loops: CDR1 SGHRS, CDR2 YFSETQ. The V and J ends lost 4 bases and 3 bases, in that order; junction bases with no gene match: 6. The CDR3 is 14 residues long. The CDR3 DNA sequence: TGCGCCAGCAGCGGACAGGGAGGAGGCTACGAGCAGTACTTC. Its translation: CASSGQGGGYEQYF. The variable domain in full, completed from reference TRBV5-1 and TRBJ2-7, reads KAGVTQTPRYLIKTRGQQVTLSCSPISGHRSVSWYQQTPGQGLQFLFEYFSETQRNKGNFPGRFSGRQFSNSRSEMNVSTLELGDSALYLCASSGQGGGYEQYFGPGTRLTVT.

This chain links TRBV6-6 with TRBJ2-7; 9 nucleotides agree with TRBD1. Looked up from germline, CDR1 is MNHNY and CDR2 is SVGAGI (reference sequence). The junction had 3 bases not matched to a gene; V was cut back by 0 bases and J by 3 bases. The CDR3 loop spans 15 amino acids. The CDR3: CASSYSATGGYEQYF. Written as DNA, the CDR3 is TGTGCCAGCAGTTACTCGGCGACAGGGGGCTACGAGCAGTACTTC.

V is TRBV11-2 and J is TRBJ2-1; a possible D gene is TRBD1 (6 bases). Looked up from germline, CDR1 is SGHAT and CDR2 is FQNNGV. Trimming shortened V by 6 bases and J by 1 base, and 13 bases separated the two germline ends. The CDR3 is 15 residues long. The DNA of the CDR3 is TGTGCCAGCAGTTTTGACAGGTCTTCCTACAATGAGCAGTTCTTC. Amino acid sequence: CASSFDRSSYNEQFF.

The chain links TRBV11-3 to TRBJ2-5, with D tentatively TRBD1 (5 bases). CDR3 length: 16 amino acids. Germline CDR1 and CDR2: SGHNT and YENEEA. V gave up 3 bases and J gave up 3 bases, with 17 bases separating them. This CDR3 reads CASSFSGGGQKETQYF. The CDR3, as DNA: TGTGCCAGCAGCTTTTCAGGTGGCGGACAAAAAGAGACCCAGTACTTC.

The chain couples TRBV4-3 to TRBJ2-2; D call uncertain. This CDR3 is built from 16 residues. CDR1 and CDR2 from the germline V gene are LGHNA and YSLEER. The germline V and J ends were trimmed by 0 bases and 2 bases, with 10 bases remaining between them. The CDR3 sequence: CASSQDLGGNTGELFF. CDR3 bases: TGCGCCAGCAGCCAAGATCTTGGCGGTAACACCGGGGAGCTGTTTTTT.

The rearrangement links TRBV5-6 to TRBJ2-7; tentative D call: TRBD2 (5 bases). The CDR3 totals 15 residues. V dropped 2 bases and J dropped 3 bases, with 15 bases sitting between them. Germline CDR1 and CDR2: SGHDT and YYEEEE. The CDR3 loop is CASSFRGSVLYEQYF. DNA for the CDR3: TGTGCCAGCAGCTTTCGTGGTAGCGTACTCTACGAGCAGTACTTC.

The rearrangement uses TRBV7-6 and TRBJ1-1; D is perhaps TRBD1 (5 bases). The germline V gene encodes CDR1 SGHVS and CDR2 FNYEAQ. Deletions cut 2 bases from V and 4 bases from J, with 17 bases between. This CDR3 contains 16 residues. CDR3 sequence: CASSLSSLTGGTEAFF. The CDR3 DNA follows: TGTGCCAGCAGCTTATCGTCCCTCACGGGGGGCACTGAAGCTTTCTTT.

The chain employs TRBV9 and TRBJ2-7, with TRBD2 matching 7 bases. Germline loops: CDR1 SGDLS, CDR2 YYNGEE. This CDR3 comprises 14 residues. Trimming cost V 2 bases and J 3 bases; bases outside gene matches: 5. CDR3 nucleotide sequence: TGTGCCAGCAGCGTTGGGGGGGATCTCTACGAGCAGTACTTC. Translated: CASSVGGDLYEQYF.

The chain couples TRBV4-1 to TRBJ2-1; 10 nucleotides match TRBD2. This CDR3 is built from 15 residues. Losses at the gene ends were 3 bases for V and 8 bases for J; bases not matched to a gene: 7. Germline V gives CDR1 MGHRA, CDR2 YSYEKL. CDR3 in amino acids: CASSHLAGEGDEQFF. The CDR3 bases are TGCGCCAGCAGCCACCTAGCGGGAGAGGGAGATGAGCAGTTCTTC.

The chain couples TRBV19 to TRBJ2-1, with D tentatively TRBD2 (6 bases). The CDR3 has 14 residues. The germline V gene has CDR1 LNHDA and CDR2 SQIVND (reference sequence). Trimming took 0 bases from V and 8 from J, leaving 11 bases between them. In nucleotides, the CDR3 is TGTGCCAGTAGTATAGAGCTAGCGTCGGATGAGCAGTTCTTC. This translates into CASSIELASDEQFF.

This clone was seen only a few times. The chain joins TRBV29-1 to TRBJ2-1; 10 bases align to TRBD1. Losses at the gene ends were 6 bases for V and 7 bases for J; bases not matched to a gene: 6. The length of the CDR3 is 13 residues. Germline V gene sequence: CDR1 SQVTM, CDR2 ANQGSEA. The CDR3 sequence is CSVRTGGRNEQFF. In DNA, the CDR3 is TGCAGCGTCCGGACAGGGGGGAGGAATGAGCAGTTCTTC.

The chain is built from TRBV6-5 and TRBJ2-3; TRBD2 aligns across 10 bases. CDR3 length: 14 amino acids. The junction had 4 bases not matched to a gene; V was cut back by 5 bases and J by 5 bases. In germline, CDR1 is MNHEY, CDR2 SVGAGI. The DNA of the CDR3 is TGTGCCAGCAGTCTAGCGGGAGTTCAAGATACGCAGTATTTT. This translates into CASSLAGVQDTQYF.

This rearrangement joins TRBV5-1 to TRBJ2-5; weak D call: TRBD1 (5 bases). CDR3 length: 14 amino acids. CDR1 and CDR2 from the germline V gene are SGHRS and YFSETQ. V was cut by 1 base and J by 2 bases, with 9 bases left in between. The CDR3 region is CASSLPGIQETQYF. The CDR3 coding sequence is TGCGCCAGCAGCTTGCCAGGGATACAAGAGACCCAGTACTTC.

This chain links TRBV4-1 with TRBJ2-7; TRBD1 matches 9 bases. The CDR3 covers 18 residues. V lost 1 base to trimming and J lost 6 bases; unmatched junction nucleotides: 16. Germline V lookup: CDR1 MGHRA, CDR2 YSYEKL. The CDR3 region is CASSQGIPGQGFLGEQYF. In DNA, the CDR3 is TGCGCCAGCAGCCAAGGAATTCCGGGACAGGGATTTTTGGGCGAGCAGTACTTC.

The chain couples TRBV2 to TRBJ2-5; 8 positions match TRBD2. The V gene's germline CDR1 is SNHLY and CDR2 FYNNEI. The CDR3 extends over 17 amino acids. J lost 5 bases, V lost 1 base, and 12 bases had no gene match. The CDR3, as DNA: TGTGCCAGCAGTGAAGATGCCCACCTAGCGGGCTTGGAGACCCAGTACTTC. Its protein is CASSEDAHLAGLETQYF. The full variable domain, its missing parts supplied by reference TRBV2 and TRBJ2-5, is EPEVTQTPSHQVTQMGQEVILRCVPISNHLYFYWYRQILGQKVEFLVSFYNNEISEKSEIFDDQFSVERPDGSNFTLKIRSTKLEDSAMYFCASSEDAHLAGLETQYFGPGTRLLVL.

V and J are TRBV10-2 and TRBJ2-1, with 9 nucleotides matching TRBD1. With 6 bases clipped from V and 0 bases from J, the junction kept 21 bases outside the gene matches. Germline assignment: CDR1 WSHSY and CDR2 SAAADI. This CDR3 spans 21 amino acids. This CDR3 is CASRFVTPGQGSPSSYNEQFF. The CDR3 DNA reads TGCGCCAGCAGATTCGTCACCCCGGGACAGGGTAGCCCAAGCTCCTACAATGAGCAGTTCTTC.